Here is one TCR beta chain with its context. This receptor's antigen is unknown. Base qualities are missing; no much larger clone stands one base away. The sample originates from a study of cytotoxic CD8 clonotypes in ibrutinib-treated CLL (dated by TCRdb to the early 2020s). General notes on the study: The cohort included about 15 treatment-naive and ten to twelve relapsed/refractory patients; 17 were IGHV unmutated. Samples at response were collected after a median of about 12 months of treatment, with a range of 6 to 36 months. On average, each sample had roughly 250,000 productive templates and more than 75,000 productive rearrangements. Of the 86 participants in the trial, 25 to 30 had longitudinal samples available. Every sample from remission and from progressive disease was obtained while the patients were still on ibrutinib. Partial responses were observed in about 25 patients and complete responses in 2; after a median follow-up of around 68 months, remission was maintained in approximately 14 patients and progression was observed in some 12. Cryopreserved peripheral blood mononuclear cells were obtained prior to treatment, at the time of response, and at either disease progression or sustained remission.

General conclusions and limits of the study: Baseline clonality was found to be higher than that of age-matched healthy donors and was strongly correlated with circulating CD8+ T-cell counts. At ibrutinib response clonality went up, during sustained remission it held steady, and at progression it dropped back toward baseline. Sampling times were not matched between sustained-remission and progressing patients, and lymph node repertoires were not studied. Public clonotypes were found to be uncommon and were observed to contract or remain stable during treatment; the increase in clonality was shown to reflect expansion of private clonotypes at ibrutinib response.

From the germline V gene, CDR1 is SQVTM and CDR2 is ANQGSEA. V is pared back by 5 bases and J by 2 bases, with 14 bases lying between the germline termini. The cysteine opens and the phenylalanine closes a CDR3 of 14 amino acids. The sequence is cut down to CDR3 DNA, 42 bases in frame from base 1. Explained via the paper, the time point label denotes: 20 to 30 months on ibrutinib. For TCR beta library preparation, 1.5 to 2 micrograms of genomic DNA was extracted from cryopreserved PBMCs. High-throughput TCR beta sequencing was performed on longitudinal blood samples from CLL patients receiving ibrutinib monotherapy. The patients took part in an open-label, single-center phase 2 trial of ibrutinib monotherapy. A MiSeq instrument was used for deep resolution sequencing, which targeted depths ranging from 1 in 1 million up to 1 in 200,000 T cells, with coverage averaging 10x for each clonotype. The immunoSEQ hsTCRB Kit was used to generate the TCR beta libraries. From the authors' description of their analysis: The data were analyzed with ImmunoSEQ Analyzer and ImmunoSEQ Data Assistant, and V, D and J gene assignments followed IMGT definitions. Clonality, which ranges from 0 to 1, was calculated as one minus the normalized Shannon entropy of productive rearrangement frequencies. Only overrepresented clonotypes making up at least 0.05% of each patient's repertoire were included in the public clonotype analysis. Approximately 14 age-matched healthy donor repertoires from immuneACCESS served as clonality controls. TCRdb limited this immuneACCESS table to in-frame rearrangements with V and J called. A share of clones is missing; checked studies link under half to unresolved V genes, and the rest is unexplained. D and trimming were read from the DNA, whereas the V and J calls and clone size are those reported in that table. The sample includes 150,000 to 250,000 clones, with around 72% observed a single time. Roughly 13% of the sample rests with the top ten.

The clonotype originates from a human donor with chronic lymphocytic leukemia. The sequenced sample was PBMCs, obtained after 24 months of ibrutinib treatment. The rearranged chain carries TRBV29-1 and TRBJ2-3, and possibly TRBD2, on 6 matching bases. The CDR3 region has the sequence CSVTLGGNTDTQYF. The DNA sequence is as follows: TGCAGCGTTACCCTCGGGGGTAACACAGATACGCAGTATTTT.